The present TCR beta chain was sequenced within a study of T cell responses to AZD1222 COVID-19 vaccine. Whole-study results and caveats: Receipt of two AZD1222 doses was followed by a rise in Spike-specific TCR breadth and depth. None of the repertoires were sampled until the peak T cell response had passed.

Of note for this clone: The antigen remains unidentified.

CDR1 and CDR2 from the germline V gene are LNHDA and SQIVND (reference sequence). The CDR3 is 17 residues long. Trimming removed 0 bases from V and 3 bases from J; junction bases left unmatched: 4. Assay: immunoSEQ multiplex PCR; the TCRdb copy retains only in-frame clones and omits some. The data hold 55,000 to 85,000 clones, with around 84% observed a single time. The receptor's source is an adult in good health. This specimen consisted of peripheral blood, obtained on day 0 of AZD1222 vaccination. The chain has TRBV19 and TRBJ1-4; 10 positions match TRBD1. The CDR3 DNA follows: TGTGCCAGTAGTATAGATTCCGGGACAGGGGCTAATGAAAAACTGTTTTTT. Amino acids: CASSIDSGTGANEKLFF. The full variable domain, in which reference TRBV19 and TRBJ1-4 provide the parts outside the CDR3, is DGGITQSPKYLFRKEGQNVTLSCEQNLNHDAMYWYRQDPGQGLRLIYYSQIVNDFQKGDIAEGYSVSREKKESFPLTVTSAQKNPTAFYLCASSIDSGTGANEKLFFGSGTQLSVL.